The clone carrying this T cell receptor (beta chain) was detected ten times or more. Its antigen is unidentified. The data were taken from a study of T cells after posttransplantation cyclophosphamide. On the day of bone marrow donation, the related graft donor provided peripheral blood. Sequenced by immunoSEQ multiplex PCR; TCRdb stores in-frame clones only, minus some. The counts give 35,000 to 40,000 clones, none of them seen only once; about 6.4% is held by the top ten. Findings of the study overall: Recipient CMV seropositivity and CMV reactivation strongly tracked TRB clonality. TRB overlap between skin or GI tissue T cells and blood was limited. Donor CD8+ memory clones often dominated recipient blood repertoires at later times.

Germline CDR1 is SEHNR and CDR2 is FQNEAQ (reference sequence). The CDR3 covers 15 residues. J gave up 2 bases and V 5 bases, and 5 bases lay outside the gene matches. Sequenced: PBMCs. This chain connects TRBV7-9 to TRBJ1-5, with TRBD1 identical over 8 bases. The source is a man in his thirties or forties in good health and a related stem cell transplant donor. The CDR3 nucleotides are TGTGCCAGCAGCCCCAGGGGACAGGGCAATCAGCCCCAGCATTTT. This gives the protein CASSPRGQGNQPQHF.